The 30 T cell receptor beta chains presented below share a single source sample, sequenced in a study of T cell responses to AZD1222 COVID-19 vaccine. Only in-frame clones appear in the TCRdb table, and some are missing; sequencing was by immunoSEQ multiplex PCR. In the table there are fewer than 85,000 clones, around 90% of which are singletons. The sequencing used peripheral blood, collected on day 0 of MenACWY control vaccination. The receptors stem from an adult in good health.

This chain uses TRBV3-1 (or the pseudogene TRBV3-2) with TRBJ2-7; D ambiguous. Trimming removed 4 bases from V and 5 bases from J, with 12 bases in between. Germline V lookup: CDR1 LGHDT, CDR2 YNNKEL (reference sequence). This CDR3 has 13 residues. The CDR3: CASSPTGADEQYF. CDR3 DNA sequence: TGTGCCAGCAGCCCGACGGGTGCGGACGAGCAGTACTTC.

This sequence joins TRBV9 and TRBJ1-2; D not certain. V gave up 0 bases and J gave up 2 bases, with 11 bases separating them. This CDR3 has 15 residues. Germline V gene data show CDR1 as SGDLS and CDR2 as YYNGEE. The CDR3 DNA reads TGTGCCAGCAGCGTAGGGGCGGATGGAAACTATGGCTACACCTTC. Translating gives CASSVGADGNYGYTF.

The CDR3 protein is CATSDGPGWGYTF. The DNA of the CDR3 is TGTGCCACCAGTGACGGGCCCGGATGGGGCTACACCTTC. The chain employs TRBV24-1 and TRBJ1-2; no clear D. Germline CDR1 reads KGHDR; CDR2 reads SFDVKD. The CDR3 has 13 amino acids. Deletions cut 4 bases from V and 8 bases from J, with 13 bases between.

This sequence joins TRBV7-9 and TRBJ2-4, with D uncertain. V lost 1 base, J lost 6 bases, and 22 bases lay in between. This CDR3 has 18 residues. Per the germline V gene, CDR1 is SEHNR and CDR2 is FQNEAQ (reference sequence). The CDR3 here is CASSLGRQGSVFGNIQYF. CDR3 nucleotides: TGTGCCAGCAGCTTAGGTCGGCAAGGGTCGGTCTTTGGAAACATTCAGTACTTC.

The V and J genes are TRBV27 and TRBJ1-4, with TRBD1 as a possible D gene (6 bases). CDR1 MNHEY and CDR2 SMNVEV come from the germline V gene (reference sequence). The CDR3 contains 17 residues. Trimming took 0 bases from V and 7 from J, leaving 18 bases between them. The CDR3 region has the DNA TGTGCCAGCAGTTTATCCGGCGTTTTGGGGGCACCTGAAAAACTGTTTTTT. Amino acid sequence: CASSLSGVLGAPEKLFF.

The chain's CDR3 is CASSGQGGSEQYF. Here the CDR3 DNA reads TGTGCCAGCAGTGGACAGGGGGGGAGCGAGCAGTACTTC. The rearrangement joins TRBV6-2 or TRBV6-3 to TRBJ2-7, with TRBD1 matching over 10 bases. The trim removed 5 bases at V and 6 bases at J, leaving 4 bases unmatched. Germline assignment: CDR1 MNHEY and CDR2 SVGEGT. The CDR3 length is 13 residues.

The chain links TRBV7-2 to TRBJ1-3; maybe TRBD1 (6 bases). This CDR3 spans 16 amino acids. V gave up 1 base and J gave up 2 bases, with 12 bases separating them. The germline V gene encodes CDR1 SGHTA and CDR2 FQGNSA. CDR3 DNA sequence: TGTGCCAGCAGCTTAGGACAGGCCCGAGCTGGAAACACCATATATTTT. Encoded protein: CASSLGQARAGNTIYF.

This clone came up once. This chain links TRBV20-1 with TRBJ2-3; D is undetermined. Germline CDR1 is DFQATT and CDR2 is SNEGSKA (reference sequence). V lost 7 bases and J 1 base, leaving 3 bases between the germline ends. This CDR3 has 10 residues. This CDR3 is CSVGTDTQYF. The CDR3 bases are TGCAGTGTAGGCACAGATACGCAGTATTTT.

The V and J genes are TRBV7-9 and TRBJ1-2; 7 nucleotides agree with TRBD1. The CDR3 length is 17 residues. V was clipped by 2 bases and J by 3 bases; unmatched bases: 12. CDR1 SEHNR and CDR2 FQNEAQ come from the germline V gene (reference sequence). The CDR3 DNA sequence: TGTGCCAGCAGCTTATCCAACAGGGGCGGGACAGACTATGGCTACACCTTC. It codes for CASSLSNRGGTDYGYTF.

This clone has a handful of counts. The V and J genes are TRBV28 and TRBJ1-2; possible D gene TRBD1, 5 bases. Deletions cut 5 bases from V and 7 bases from J, with 20 bases between. Per germline, CDR1 MDHEN and CDR2 SYDVKM. This CDR3 comprises 15 residues. For the CDR3, the DNA is TGTGCCAGCAGTACTACCCCAGGGAGGAGGGGTGGCTACACCTTC. This translates into CASSTTPGRRGGYTF.

The chain combines TRBV24-1 with TRBJ2-1; 7 bases agree with TRBD2. Losses at the gene ends were 1 base for V and 11 bases for J; bases not matched to a gene: 7. The CDR3 is made up of 14 amino acids. Germline V CDR1 and CDR2: KGHDR, SFDVKD. CDR3 amino acids: CATSDFGASGKQFF. Written as DNA, the CDR3 is TGTGCCACCAGTGATTTTGGGGCTAGCGGAAAGCAGTTCTTC.

This clone has a single count. The chain employs TRBV5-5 and TRBJ1-5; D may be TRBD1 (5 bases). The CDR3 consists of 17 residues. The germline V and J ends were trimmed by 4 bases and 2 bases, with 19 bases remaining between them. Germline CDR1 is SGHKS and CDR2 is YYEKEE (reference sequence). CDR3 in DNA: TGTGCCAGCAGCCCGCGCCGGGACCCCGGGGGCAATCAGCCCCAGCATTTT. Protein product: CASSPRRDPGGNQPQHF.

In this sample, this clone turned up once. The gene calls are TRBV9 and TRBJ1-4, with D perhaps matching TRBD1 (5 bases). CDR1 and CDR2 from the germline V gene are SGDLS and YYNGEE. The CDR3 consists of 13 residues. Trimming shortened V by 3 bases and J by 14 bases, and 17 bases separated the two germline ends. CDR3 nucleotides: TGTGCCAGCAGCGGAGGACCCGGTGGGGCTCTGTTTTTT. This codes for CASSGGPGGALFF.

The V and J genes are TRBV5-1 and TRBJ2-3; tentatively, D is TRBD1 (6 bases). The CDR3 is 14 residues long. The V and J ends lost 0 bases and 6 bases respectively, with 11 bases between them. The germline CDR1 and CDR2 sequences are SGHRS and YFSETQ. CDR3 nucleotides: TGCGCCAGCAGCTTGGCCCAGGGGCCTGATACGCAGTATTTT. Translated: CASSLAQGPDTQYF. The complete variable domain, with remaining parts taken from reference TRBV5-1 and TRBJ2-3, reads KAGVTQTPRYLIKTRGQQVTLSCSPISGHRSVSWYQQTPGQGLQFLFEYFSETQRNKGNFPGRFSGRQFSNSRSEMNVSTLELGDSALYLCASSLAQGPDTQYFGPGTRLTVL.

This clone has more than one count but fewer than ten. The rearrangement uses TRBV10-2 and TRBJ2-7; 11 bases are a match to TRBD2. The CDR3 runs to 13 residues. J gave up 4 bases and V 7 bases, and 3 bases lay outside the gene matches. Germline assignment: CDR1 WSHSY and CDR2 SAAADI. In DNA, the CDR3 is TGCGCCAGCACCCTAGCGGGAGGATACGAGCAGTACTTC. Translated, it gives CASTLAGGYEQYF.

The chain employs TRBV7-2 and TRBJ2-1, with 8 nucleotides matching TRBD2. This CDR3 region has 15 residues. J was trimmed by 7 bases and V by 5 bases; bases with no gene match: 10. The germline CDR1 and CDR2 sequences are SGHTA and FQGNSA. This CDR3 is CASSGVAGGANEQFF. The CDR3 DNA follows: TGTGCCAGCAGCGGGGTGGCGGGGGGTGCGAATGAGCAGTTCTTC.

This clone was recorded only once. V gene TRBV11-3 combines with J gene TRBJ2-1; D might be TRBD1 or TRBD2, each matching 6 bases. V dropped 5 bases and J dropped 8 bases, with 19 bases sitting between them. CDR1 is SGHNT and CDR2 is YENEEA in the germline V gene. The CDR3 totals 15 residues. The CDR3, as DNA: TGTGCCAGCAGCCCGCGAGGGGGGAGAGGCGATGAGCAGTTCTTC. It encodes CASSPRGGRGDEQFF.

V and J are TRBV6-5 and TRBJ2-7; the D is unclear. The germline V gene encodes CDR1 MNHEY and CDR2 SVGAGI. The CDR3 has 13 amino acids. The V end lost 6 bases, the J end lost 1 base, and 10 bases lay between the germline ends. The CDR3 spells CASSSAASYEQYF. CDR3 coding DNA: TGTGCCAGCAGCTCCGCAGCTTCCTACGAGCAGTACTTC.

V gene TRBV25-1 combines with J gene TRBJ1-2; a possible D gene is TRBD1 (6 bases). This CDR3 is built from 14 residues. Germline CDR1 MGHDK, CDR2 SYGVNS. V dropped 4 bases and J dropped 2 bases, with 11 bases sitting between them. The CDR3 loop reads CASSGRTVNYGYTF. CDR3 DNA sequence: TGTGCCAGCAGTGGCCGGACAGTAAACTATGGCTACACCTTC.

The rearrangement links TRBV10-1 to TRBJ1-4; D call uncertain. Trimming removed 11 bases from V and 5 bases from J, with 12 bases in between. This CDR3 comprises 12 residues. Germline V gene data show CDR1 as WNHNN and CDR2 as SYGVQD (reference sequence). DNA of the CDR3: TGCGCCCCCGGGCAGTTCAATGAAAAACTGTTTTTT. Translating gives CAPGQFNEKLFF.

This rearrangement joins TRBV6-5 to TRBJ1-6; D is perhaps TRBD1 (6 bases). Germline values: CDR1 MNHEY, CDR2 SVGAGI. The germline V and J ends were trimmed by 6 bases and 7 bases, with 13 bases remaining between them. This CDR3 comprises 14 residues. CDR3 in DNA: TGTGCCAGCAGACAGACAGGCTCGAATTCACCCCTCCACTTT. This gives the protein CASRQTGSNSPLHF.

V usage is TRBV18 and J usage is TRBJ2-7; TRBD2 is a possible D gene (5 bases). V dropped 6 bases and J dropped 3 bases, with 6 bases sitting between them. Germline V gene sequence: CDR1 KGHSH, CDR2 LQKENI. The CDR3 has 11 amino acids. As DNA, the CDR3 is TGTGCCAGCTCGGAGGACTACGAGCAGTACTTC. Its protein is CASSEDYEQYF.

The rearrangement uses TRBV7-3 and TRBJ1-2; D remains unclear. The CDR3 runs 16 residues. Trimming pared 2 bases from V and 6 bases from J, leaving 19 bases between. CDR1 and CDR2 (germline): SGHTA, FQGTGA. CDR3 residues: CASSLSPPPKVDGYTF. The CDR3 nucleotides read TGTGCCAGCAGCTTATCACCCCCCCCAAAGGTTGATGGCTACACCTTC.

This clone was seen a single time. The V and J genes are TRBV24-1 and TRBJ2-2, with D perhaps TRBD1 (6 bases). This CDR3 contains 14 residues. V was clipped by 6 bases and J by 2 bases, with 9 bases between them. Germline CDR1 is KGHDR and CDR2 is SFDVKD. The CDR3 coding sequence is TGTGCCACCAGTCCGGGACAAAACACCGGGGAGCTGTTTTTT. The encoded protein is CATSPGQNTGELFF.

The rearrangement joins TRBV18 to TRBJ1-4; TRBD1 aligns across 7 bases. The length of the CDR3 is 15 residues. J gave up 0 bases and V 5 bases, and 3 bases lay outside the gene matches. Germline CDR1 reads KGHSH; CDR2 reads LQKENI. CDR3 sequence (DNA): TGTGCCAGCTCAGAGGGGGCGGCAACTAATGAAAAACTGTTTTTT. Its protein product is CASSEGAATNEKLFF.

CDR3 sequence (DNA): TGTGCCAGCAGTGATAATCCACCTAATGGCTACACCTTC. It codes for CASSDNPPNGYTF. The chain is built from TRBV2 and TRBJ1-2; no firm D call. The CDR3 covers 13 residues. V lost 3 bases and J lost 6, with 11 bases in between. Per the germline V gene, CDR1 is SNHLY and CDR2 is FYNNEI.

The V call is TRBV5-4, the J call TRBJ1-2; tentative D call: TRBD1 (5 bases). Germline V gives CDR1 SGHNT, CDR2 YYREEE (reference sequence). V lost 4 bases and J lost 2, with 9 bases in between. The CDR3 runs to 13 residues. The CDR3 is CASSVDRNYGYTF. The CDR3 DNA reads as TGTGCCAGCAGCGTCGACAGAAACTATGGCTACACCTTC.

The rearrangement uses TRBV10-2 and TRBJ1-1; 9 nucleotides line up with TRBD1. Germline-derived CDR1 and CDR2 are WSHSY and SAAADI. V lost 3 bases and J lost 6; bases outside the gene matches: 2. The CDR3 is 13 amino acids. The CDR3 sequence is CASSERQGAEAFF. The CDR3 nucleotides are TGCGCCAGCAGTGAAAGACAGGGGGCTGAAGCTTTCTTT.

This clone was seen once. The chain is built from TRBV29-1 and TRBJ1-2; D is unclear. CDR1 and CDR2 (germline): SQVTM, ANQGSEA. V gave up 3 bases and J gave up 5 bases, with 13 bases separating them. CDR3 size: 13 residues. The CDR3 sequence: CSVDGGDFYGYTF. The CDR3 DNA follows: TGCAGCGTTGATGGCGGAGACTTTTATGGCTACACCTTC. The full variable domain, completed using reference TRBV29-1 and TRBJ1-2, is SAVISQKPSRDICQRGTSLTIQCQVDSQVTMMFWYRQQPGQSLTLIATANQGSEATYESGFVIDKFPISRPNLTFSTLTVSNMSPEDSSIYLCSVDGGDFYGYTFGSGTRLTVV.

This chain uses TRBV6-5 with TRBJ1-2, with D possibly TRBD1 on 5 matching bases. Germline V lookup: CDR1 MNHEY, CDR2 SVGAGI. This CDR3 region has 15 residues. Trimming cost V 5 bases and J 0 bases, with 13 bases left between them. Here the CDR3 reads CASSRQLTSNYGYTF. The CDR3 DNA is TGTGCCAGCAGTCGACAGCTCACATCTAACTATGGCTACACCTTC.